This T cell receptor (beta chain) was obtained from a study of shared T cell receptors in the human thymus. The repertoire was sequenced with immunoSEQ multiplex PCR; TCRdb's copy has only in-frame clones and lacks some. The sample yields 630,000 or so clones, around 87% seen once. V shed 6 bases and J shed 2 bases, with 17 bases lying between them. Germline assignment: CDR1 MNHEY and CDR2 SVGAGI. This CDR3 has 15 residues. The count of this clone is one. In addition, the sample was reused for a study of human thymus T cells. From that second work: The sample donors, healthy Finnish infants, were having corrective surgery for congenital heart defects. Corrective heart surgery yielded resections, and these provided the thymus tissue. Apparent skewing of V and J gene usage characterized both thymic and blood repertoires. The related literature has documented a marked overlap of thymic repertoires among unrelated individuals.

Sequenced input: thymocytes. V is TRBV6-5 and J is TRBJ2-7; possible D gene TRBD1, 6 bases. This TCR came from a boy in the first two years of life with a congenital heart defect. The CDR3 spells CASRPEDSSPYEQYF. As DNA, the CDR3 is TGTGCCAGCAGACCCGAGGACAGTTCACCCTACGAGCAGTACTTC.